The 9 T cell receptor beta chains listed next were all sequenced from one sample in a study of cytomegalovirus exposure and HLA in healthy donors. Clones were read by immunoSEQ multiplex PCR, and TCRdb kept only the in-frame ones, dropping some. Of about 220,000 clones in the sample, 85% to 90% were seen once. The specimen was PBMCs. These receptors all come from a woman aged 18-30 years in good health and CMV-seronegative.

The chain recombines TRBV11-2 with TRBJ2-7, with D possibly TRBD1 on 6 matching bases. The CDR3 consists of 18 residues. Germline CDR1 is SGHAT and CDR2 is FQNNGV. V lost 4 bases, J lost 6 bases, and 28 bases lay in between. The CDR3 here is CASSSPGAQTGPFAEQYF. CDR3 in DNA: TGTGCCAGCAGCTCCCCTGGGGCCCAGACAGGCCCCTTTGCCGAGCAGTACTTC.

The CDR3 is CASSFGVSATNEKLFF. The CDR3 DNA follows: TGTGCCAGCAGCTTCGGCGTCAGCGCAACTAATGAAAAACTGTTTTTT. The V and J genes are TRBV7-9 and TRBJ1-4; D unclear. The CDR3 loop spans 16 amino acids. Germline assignment: CDR1 SEHNR and CDR2 FQNEAQ (reference sequence). V was clipped by 3 bases and J by 0 bases, with 11 bases between them. Together with reference TRBV7-9 and TRBJ1-4, the CDR3 gives the full variable domain: DTGVSQNPRHKITKRGQNVTFRCDPISEHNRLYWYRQTLGQGPEFLTYFQNEAQLEKSRLLSDRFSAERPKGSFSTLEIQRTEQGDSAMYLCASSFGVSATNEKLFFGSGTQLSVL.

J is TRBJ2-3 and V is TRBV7-9; tentatively, D is TRBD2 (5 bases). V was shortened by 3 bases and J by 4 bases, with 14 bases between the two germline ends. The CDR3 totals 15 residues. CDR1 and CDR2 (germline): SEHNR, FQNEAQ (reference sequence). CDR3 sequence reads: CASSFGASSSDTQYF. The CDR3 nucleotides are TGTGCCAGCAGCTTCGGAGCTAGCTCATCAGATACGCAGTATTTT.

This clone was observed a single time. V gene TRBV19 combines with J gene TRBJ1-4; D not certain. V shed 7 bases and J shed 4 bases, with 19 bases lying between them. From germline, CDR1 is LNHDA and CDR2 SQIVND (reference sequence). CDR3 length equals 16 residues. CDR3 nucleotide sequence: TGTGCCAGTACCCATACGGCGGCAGCAATTAATGAAAAACTGTTTTTT. It yields the protein CASTHTAAAINEKLFF.

J is TRBJ2-2 and V is TRBV9, with 13 bases matching TRBD2. Germline CDR1 is SGDLS and CDR2 is YYNGEE. CDR3 length equals 18 residues. Trimming cost V 3 bases and J 4 bases; bases outside gene matches: 9. DNA for the CDR3: TGTGCCAGCAGCGCCGGACTAGCGGGAGAAGGGAGCACCGGGGAGCTGTTTTTT. It translates to CASSAGLAGEGSTGELFF.

This clone was seen once. The CDR3 is CATGSPGLAGGTYEQYF. The CDR3 nucleotides are TGTGCCACCGGCAGTCCGGGACTAGCGGGAGGAACCTACGAGCAGTACTTC. V and J are TRBV10-3 and TRBJ2-7, with 15 bases that match TRBD2. There are 17 residues in the CDR3. Germline CDR1 and CDR2: ENHRY and SYGVKD. Trimming at V came to 10 bases and at J to 2 bases, leaving 12 bases not matched to a gene.

CDR3 sequence (DNA): TGTGCCAGCAGCCAGGGACAGGGGCCCTTGGGAACTGAAGCTTTCTTT. Translating it yields CASSQGQGPLGTEAFF. This chain links TRBV7-2 with TRBJ1-1; 10 nucleotides line up with TRBD1. This CDR3 has 16 residues. Germline assignment: CDR1 SGHTA and CDR2 FQGNSA. V trimming: 5 bases; J trimming: 5 bases; junction bases outside the gene matches: 11. Variable domain in full (rest from reference TRBV7-2 and TRBJ1-1): GAGVSQSPSNKVTEKGKDVELRCDPISGHTALYWYRQSLGQGLEFLIYFQGNSAPDKSGLPSDRFSAERTGGSVSTLTIQRTQQEDSAVYLCASSQGQGPLGTEAFFGQGTRLTVV.

The genes are TRBV5-6 and TRBJ1-1; TRBD1 matches at 11 bases. Germline V lookup: CDR1 SGHDT, CDR2 YYEEEE. This CDR3 contains 15 residues. V gave up 5 bases and J gave up 4 bases; unmatched junction bases: 7. CDR3 sequence: CASRADRGRSTEAFF. The CDR3 bases are TGTGCCAGCAGGGCGGACAGGGGGCGGTCCACTGAAGCTTTCTTT.

V gene TRBV6-5 combines with J gene TRBJ2-2; D unresolved. The CDR3 extends over 15 amino acids. Per germline, CDR1 MNHEY and CDR2 SVGAGI. Trimming shortened V by 4 bases and J by 5 bases, and 14 bases separated the two germline ends. The CDR3 is CASSFRLVSTGELFF. CDR3 sequence (DNA): TGTGCCAGCAGTTTCCGGCTAGTCTCTACCGGGGAGCTGTTTTTT.